This T cell receptor (beta chain) was profiled in a study of long-term antiretroviral therapy in people with HIV. This clone was counted between two and nine times. Assay version v3.0 of immunoSEQ was used, and it was run at survey level. The method was immunoSEQ multiplex PCR; TCRdb's version includes in-frame clones alone and lacks a portion of them. The sample records roughly 16,000 clones, under 85% being singletons. V was clipped by 2 bases and J by 14 bases, with 13 bases between them. This CDR3 has 13 amino acids. CDR1 is MNHNY, CDR2 SVGAGI, per germline (reference sequence). The J gene is TRBJ1-6, the V gene TRBV6-6; D gene ambiguous. The sample consisted of unsorted PBMCs, taken 2.3 years after starting antiretroviral therapy. The clonotype comes from a woman in her thirties or forties with HIV. The chain's CDR3 is CASSYPTNQALHF. The CDR3 DNA reads as TGTGCCAGCAGTTACCCTACGAATCAGGCCCTCCACTTT.